This T cell receptor beta chain is from a study of molecular identifiers for immune sequencing clone quantification. Points from the study as a whole: Spiked Jurkat TCR RNA equivalent to one cell reportedly surfaced among approximately 990,000 naive cells.

This clonotype was counted only a few times. The target antigen is unknown. Bulk libraries came from a prior protocol with listed TCR primers. TCRdb passed the PCR reads through MiXCR, listing each CDR3 protein once. This table has a few hundred thousand distinct CDR3 sequences, roughly 26% appearing once. Libraries of naive CD8 T cells were made from around 20,000 to 1,000,000 sorted cells. They used 10%, 30% or 50% RNA. This CDR3 has 15 amino acids. The J segment lost 6 bases and the V segment lost 7 bases, leaving 13 bases of the junction unmatched. CDR1 and CDR2 (germline): MNHEY, SMNVEV (reference sequence).

The TCR sequence derives from a human donor in good health. Some libraries in this study had Jurkat cell RNA spiked in. Sequencing was done on a sample of naive CD8+ T cells from blood, with Jurkat cell RNA spiked in. As for subset: FACS-sorted CD8+CD4-CCR7+CD45RA+ naive T cells. This rearrangement joins TRBV27 to TRBJ2-3; 7 nucleotides match TRBD2. The CDR3 coding sequence is TGTGCCAGCATGGGAGGGGTCAGCTGGCGCGATACGCAGTATTTT. Translation gives CASMGGVSWRDTQYF.